The TCR beta chain described here comes from a study of T-cell reconstitution after alpha-beta-depleted transplantation in children. Study-level findings and limits: Reports say that about two months after transplant, the alpha-beta T cells came out of several hundred graft clones that had expanded. Once a year had passed after transplant, T-cell counts and diversity came mostly from newly produced T cells. For some patients, TCRbeta diversity was high at day 60 because of recipient T cells and thymic progenitors that survived.

Ten or more counts support this clonotype. What it recognizes is unknown. As it was prepared, the TCRbeta library received unique molecular identifiers. TCRdb re-analysed the PCR reads in MiXCR, keeping a single row per CDR3 protein. The table lists 700,000 to 850,000 distinct CDR3 sequences, around 15% of them singletons. The source material was PBMCs, mostly from graft donor cells, sampled 360 days after TCRalphabeta/CD19-depleted stem cell transplant. The source of this sequence is a male patient between 5 and 17 years old who had a stem cell transplant for acute lymphoblastic leukemia, so the T cells may come from the graft donor.

In nucleotides, the CDR3 is TGCGCCAGCAGCCTGGATACGCCCGGGGAGCTGTTTTTT. Amino acids: CASSLDTPGELFF. This sequence joins TRBV5-1 and TRBJ2-2; D unresolved. Trimming took off 4 bases at V and 6 bases at J, with 10 bases between the two ends. CDR3 size: 13 residues. Per the germline V gene, CDR1 is SGHRS and CDR2 is YFSETQ.